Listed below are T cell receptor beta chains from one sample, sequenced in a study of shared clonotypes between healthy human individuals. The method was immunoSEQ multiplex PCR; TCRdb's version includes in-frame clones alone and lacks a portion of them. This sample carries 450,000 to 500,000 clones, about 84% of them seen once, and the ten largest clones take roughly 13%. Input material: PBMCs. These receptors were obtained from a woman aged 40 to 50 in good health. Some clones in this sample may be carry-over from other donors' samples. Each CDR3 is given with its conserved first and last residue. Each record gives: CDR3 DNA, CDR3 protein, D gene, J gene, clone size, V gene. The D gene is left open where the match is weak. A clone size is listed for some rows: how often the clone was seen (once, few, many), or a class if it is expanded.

TGTGCCAGCAGCCGCACAGGGGACTACTATGGCTACACCTTC | CASSRTGDYYGYTF | TRBD1 | TRBJ1-2 | . | TRBV28
TGCGCCAGCAGCCATGGGCGGCCCTACAATGAGCAGTTCTTC | CASSHGRPYNEQFF | . | TRBJ2-1 | . | TRBV4-3
TGCAGCGCCCACAACTCCTACGAGCAGTACTTC | CSAHNSYEQYF | . | TRBJ2-7 | few | TRBV29-1
TGTGCCAGCAGAAGGGACAGGGGGCTTACTGAAGCTTTCTTT | CASRRDRGLTEAFF | TRBD1 | TRBJ1-1 | . | TRBV6-1
TGCAGCGTTGAAGGCAACGAAGAAATACAGTACTTC | CSVEGNEEIQYF | . | TRBJ2-4 | . | TRBV29-1
TGTGCCAGCAGCAGAACCTTGGATGAGCAGTTCTTC | CASSRTLDEQFF | . | TRBJ2-1 | once | TRBV7-8
TGTGCCAGTAGTGGGGCAGATACGCAGTATTTT | CASSGADTQYF | . | TRBJ2-3 | . | TRBV19
TGTGCCAGCAGCGGAGGTGGGGTCAGGGACACTGAAGCTTTCTTT | CASSGGGVRDTEAFF | . | TRBJ1-1 | . | TRBV9
TGTGCCAGCTCACCAAGGATGAACACTGAAGCTTTCTTT | CASSPRMNTEAFF | . | TRBJ1-1 | . | TRBV18
TGTGCCAGCAGCTCTCGGACAGCCGGGGAGCTGTTTTTT | CASSSRTAGELFF | . | TRBJ2-2 | . | TRBV7-3
TGTGCCAGCAGCCTTCTAGCGGGAGGGACGATCCTTTCAGATACGCAGTATTTT | CASSLLAGGTILSDTQYF | TRBD2 | TRBJ2-3 | . | TRBV4-2
TGTGCCAGCAGTTCTCATAGCTATGGCTACACCTTC | CASSSHSYGYTF | . | TRBJ1-2 | . | TRBV28
TGTGCCAGCAGTGATAGTACAGAATCTGGAAACACCATATATTTT | CASSDSTESGNTIYF | . | TRBJ1-3 | . | TRBV2
TGTGCCAGCAGCTTAGGACTAGCGGAGACAGATACGCAGTATTTT | CASSLGLAETDTQYF | TRBD2 | TRBJ2-3 | . | TRBV13
TGTGCCAGCAGAAAGGGGGCTGGAAACACCATATATTTT | CASRKGAGNTIYF | . | TRBJ1-3 | . | TRBV27
TGTGCCAGCAGTGGACAGGGGGCGACCTACAATGAGCAGTTCTTC | CASSGQGATYNEQFF | TRBD1 | TRBJ2-1 | . | TRBV6-1
TGTGCCAGCAGCTTAGCAATGGCAGGGGCCGAGCAGTACTTC | CASSLAMAGAEQYF | . | TRBJ2-7 | . | TRBV11-2
TGTGCCTGGGGGGGGACAGGGAGGTTCGGCGAGCAGTACTTC | CAWGGTGRFGEQYF | TRBD1 | TRBJ2-7 | . | TRBV30
TGTGCCAGCAGTTACAGGCGGGAGGGGTACGAGCAGTACTTC | CASSYRREGYEQYF | TRBD2 | TRBJ2-7 | . | TRBV6-5
TGTGCCAGCAGCCTGGGACAGGGGGCGACAAACTCCTACGAGCAGTACTTC | CASSLGQGATNSYEQYF | TRBD1 | TRBJ2-7 | . | TRBV11-2
TGTGCCAGTAGTTCCTTGACTAGCGGGATAGGGGAGCAGTTCTTC | CASSSLTSGIGEQFF | TRBD2 | TRBJ2-1 | . | TRBV19
TGTGCCAGCAGCCGGGGGGTAGCGGACGAAGAGACCCAGTACTTC | CASSRGVADEETQYF | TRBD2 | TRBJ2-5 | . | TRBV11-1
TGTGCCAGCAGTTACGGGGGGGGGAACACTGAAGCTTTCTTT | CASSYGGGNTEAFF | . | TRBJ1-1 | . | TRBV6-5
TGCGCCAGCAGCTTACTAAACGGACAGGACAACTATGGCTACACCTTC | CASSLLNGQDNYGYTF | TRBD1 | TRBJ1-2 | . | TRBV5-1
TGTGCCAGCTCACCAAACCCTTTGAACACCGGGGAGCTGTTTTTT | CASSPNPLNTGELFF | . | TRBJ2-2 | . | TRBV18
TGCGCCAGCAGCCAAGATCTATCCACTGAAGCTTTCTTT | CASSQDLSTEAFF | . | TRBJ1-1 | . | TRBV4-3
TGTGCCAGCAGCGTAGGCGGACAGTACAATGAGCAGTTCTTC | CASSVGGQYNEQFF | . | TRBJ2-1 | . | TRBV9
TGTGCCTGGTCTCAGAGGCCCGGGACAGGGGATGAAAAACTGTTTTTT | CAWSQRPGTGDEKLFF | TRBD1 | TRBJ1-4 | . | TRBV30
TGTGCCAGCAGCCCACTGGGGGGGCCCACAGATACGCAGTATTTT | CASSPLGGPTDTQYF | . | TRBJ2-3 | . | TRBV7-3
TGCGCCAGCGGTACTATAGACAGCACGTGGGAGCAGTACTTC | CASGTIDSTWEQYF | . | TRBJ2-7 | few | TRBV5-1
TGTGCCAGCAGAGGACCGGGACAGACCTACGAGCAGTACTTC | CASRGPGQTYEQYF | TRBD1 | TRBJ2-7 | . | TRBV28
TGTGCCAGCAGCCCGAGACAGGCACGATTGGGGGAGCTGTTTTTT | CASSPRQARLGELFF | . | TRBJ2-2 | once | TRBV9
TGCAGCGTTGCGGCTAGCGGGAGGGGGAATGAGCAGTTCTTC | CSVAASGRGNEQFF | TRBD2 | TRBJ2-1 | . | TRBV29-1
TGTGCCAGCAGCCAACCCGGCGGGTGGGACGGTCGCTACGAGCAGTACTTC | CASSQPGGWDGRYEQYF | . | TRBJ2-7 | . | TRBV14
TGTGCCAGCTCACCAACCAGGACATATTCGTACGAGCAGTACTTC | CASSPTRTYSYEQYF | . | TRBJ2-7 | . | TRBV18
TGTGCCAGCAGCTTAGTGGGGACAGATACGCAGTATTTT | CASSLVGTDTQYF | . | TRBJ2-3 | . | TRBV5-8
TGTGCCAGCAGCCAAGGATCCGCGGGAGCGTACAATGAGCAGTTCTTC | CASSQGSAGAYNEQFF | TRBD2 | TRBJ2-1 | once | TRBV4-2
TGTGCCAGCAGCCCCCGGATTAACTATGGCTACACCTTC | CASSPRINYGYTF | . | TRBJ1-2 | few | TRBV4-2
TGTGCCAGCAGTCGGGACTCCGGCACGCAGTATTTT | CASSRDSGTQYF | . | TRBJ2-3 | . | TRBV7-2
TGCGCCAGCAGCCCAGGACAGACCCTAAAAGCTTTCTTT | CASSPGQTLKAFF | . | TRBJ1-1 | . | TRBV10-1
TGTGCCAGCTCACCCTCAGGGTTTGATTCACCCCTCCACTTT | CASSPSGFDSPLHF | . | TRBJ1-6 | . | TRBV18
TGCAGCGTTGACACCTATGAGCAGTTCTTC | CSVDTYEQFF | . | TRBJ2-1 | . | TRBV29-1
TGTGCCAGCAGCCCCTGGACGGTAGACGGGGAGCTGTTTTTT | CASSPWTVDGELFF | . | TRBJ2-2 | . | TRBV11-2
TGTGCCAGCACCGCCGACACCTACGAGCAGTACTTC | CASTADTYEQYF | . | TRBJ2-7 | . | TRBV9
TGTGCCAGCAGTCGACTAGCGGGGGCCTTTAGTGAGCAGTTCTTC | CASSRLAGAFSEQFF | TRBD2 | TRBJ2-1 | . | TRBV27